These 13 T cell receptor beta chains were all obtained from the same sample, sequenced in a study of cytomegalovirus exposure and HLA in healthy donors. The PCR used 60 Vbeta and 13 Jbeta primers. Here immunoSEQ multiplex PCR was the method, and the copy in TCRdb shows in-frame clones only, minus some. This sample has roughly 250,000 clones, with 72% found just once. Input material: PBMCs. Every receptor here comes from a female donor in good health and CMV-seronegative.

The V and J genes are TRBV10-1 and TRBJ1-2; a weak D match, TRBD1 (5 bases). The V end was cut by 3 bases, the J end by 3 bases, with 8 bases between. The CDR3 has 13 residues. Germline V gene data show CDR1 as WNHNN and CDR2 as SYGVQD (reference sequence). This CDR3 reads CASSDRVDYGYTF. CDR3 nucleotides: TGCGCCAGCAGTGACAGGGTGGACTATGGCTACACCTTC.

The gene calls are TRBV5-4 and TRBJ2-5; maybe TRBD2 (6 bases). The CDR3 loop spans 11 amino acids. V gave up 2 bases and J gave up 11 bases, with 10 bases separating them. From germline, CDR1 is SGHNT and CDR2 YYREEE (reference sequence). This CDR3 reads CASSFEGRQYF. The CDR3 DNA reads as TGTGCCAGCAGCTTTGAGGGGAGGCAGTACTTC. Drawing the rest from reference TRBV5-4 and TRBJ2-5, the complete variable domain is ETGVTQSPTHLIKTRGQQVTLRCSSQSGHNTVSWYQQALGQGPQFIFQYYREEENGRGNFPPRFSGLQFPNYSSELNVNALELDDSALYLCASSFEGRQYFGPGTRLLVL.

The V gene is TRBV18, the J gene TRBJ1-3; TRBD1 is a possible D gene (6 bases). The CDR3 has 15 amino acids. V lost 0 bases and J lost 7, with 13 bases in between. The germline CDR1 and CDR2 sequences are KGHSH and LQKENI. The DNA for the CDR3 is TGTGCCAGCTCACCACCGGGGACACCCAAGAACACCATATATTTT. Encoded protein: CASSPPGTPKNTIYF.

This clone was detected only once. The rearrangement joins TRBV5-1 to TRBJ2-7; TRBD1 matches at 9 bases. Germline values: CDR1 SGHRS, CDR2 YFSETQ. The J segment lost 6 bases and the V segment lost 1 base, leaving 5 bases of the junction unmatched. This CDR3 comprises 14 residues. As DNA, the CDR3 is TGCGCCAGCAGCTTGATGGACAGGGGAAGCGAGCAGTACTTC. Its protein product is CASSLMDRGSEQYF.

The rearrangement uses TRBV4-2 and TRBJ2-7; 8 bases match TRBD1. V trimming: 5 bases; J trimming: 0 bases; junction bases outside the gene matches: 6. Looked up from germline, CDR1 is LGHNA and CDR2 is YNFKEQ. The CDR3 totals 15 residues. In nucleotides, the CDR3 is TGTGCCAGCAGCGGACAGGGACCTTTCTCCTACGAGCAGTACTTC. Its protein is CASSGQGPFSYEQYF.

As regards this clone: The germline gene is not matched at one end of the junction; a read error may be the cause. The chain couples TRBV7-9 to TRBJ1-2, with D perhaps TRBD1 (6 bases). This CDR3 is 11 amino acids long. Germline V gene sequence: CDR1 SEHNR, CDR2 FQNEAQ (reference sequence). This chain's CDR3 is CASSLVGGPAF. CDR3 in DNA: TGTGCCAGCAGCTTAGTAGGGGGTCCCGCCTTC. The full variable domain, rest sourced from reference TRBV7-9 and TRBJ1-2, is DTGVSQNPRHKITKRGQNVTFRCDPISEHNRLYWYRQTLGQGPEFLTYFQNEAQLEKSRLLSDRFSAERPKGSFSTLEIQRTEQGDSAMYLCASSLVGGPAFGSGTRLTVV.

The V call is TRBV29-1, the J call TRBJ1-5; 10 bases line up with TRBD1. This CDR3 comprises 14 residues. Per germline, CDR1 SQVTM and CDR2 ANQGSEA. Losses at the gene ends were 6 bases for V and 3 bases for J; bases not matched to a gene: 5. The CDR3 protein is CSVRGQGPNQPQHF. The DNA of the CDR3 is TGCAGCGTCCGGGGACAGGGGCCCAATCAGCCCCAGCATTTT.

The chain has TRBV5-1 and TRBJ2-5, with D maybe TRBD2 (6 bases). The V end lost 4 bases, the J end lost 2 bases, and 15 bases lay between the germline ends. The CDR3 has 15 residues. Per the germline V gene, CDR1 is SGHRS and CDR2 is YFSETQ. CDR3 sequence: CASSALRLAQETQYF. The CDR3 nucleotides are TGCGCCAGCAGCGCTCTCCGGCTAGCGCAAGAGACCCAGTACTTC. Using reference TRBV5-1 and TRBJ2-5 for the parts outside the CDR3, the full variable domain is KAGVTQTPRYLIKTRGQQVTLSCSPISGHRSVSWYQQTPGQGLQFLFEYFSETQRNKGNFPGRFSGRQFSNSRSEMNVSTLELGDSALYLCASSALRLAQETQYFGPGTRLLVL.

This clone was seen a single time. The rearrangement links TRBV5-4 to TRBJ2-5; 7 bases agree with TRBD1. The assigned J gene may be wrong: the sequence end matches TRBJ2-7 better. The CDR3 loop spans 13 amino acids. Germline V CDR1 and CDR2: SGHNT, YYREEE (reference sequence). CDR3 region: CASSLTGVYEQYF. The DNA of the CDR3 is TGTGCCAGCAGCTTGACAGGGGTCTACGAGCAGTACTTC.

J is TRBJ1-3 and V is TRBV5-1, with 7 bases that match TRBD1. The V gene's germline CDR1 is SGHRS and CDR2 YFSETQ. CDR3 size: 14 residues. After removal of 4 bases from V and 4 bases from J, the junction contained 5 bases not matched to a gene. This chain's CDR3 is CASSLGTEGNTIYF. The CDR3 DNA is TGCGCCAGCAGCCTTGGGACAGAGGGAAACACCATATATTTT.

The chain links TRBV30 to TRBJ2-1, with 10 positions matching TRBD2. Germline-derived CDR1 and CDR2 are GTSNPN and SVGIG (reference sequence). The CDR3 is 17 residues long. V shed 3 bases, J shed 0 bases, and the junction held 8 bases outside the gene matches. CDR3 amino acids: CAWRASSGRSSYNEQFF. CDR3 sequence (DNA): TGTGCCTGGAGGGCTTCTAGCGGGAGAAGCTCCTACAATGAGCAGTTCTTC.

The chain carries TRBV6-1 and TRBJ1-1; 7 nucleotides match TRBD1. Germline V gene sequence: CDR1 MNHNS, CDR2 SASEGT. There are 15 residues in the CDR3. V shed 4 bases and J 2 bases; nucleotides not matched to a gene: 7. This CDR3 is CASSGRTGRNTEAFF. CDR3 DNA: TGTGCCAGCAGTGGAAGGACAGGTCGCAACACTGAAGCTTTCTTT.

The chain has TRBV5-5 and TRBJ1-1; no firm D call. The CDR3 is 16 amino acids. Germline CDR1 SGHKS, CDR2 YYEKEE (reference sequence). Trimming took 0 bases from V and 4 from J, leaving 16 bases between them. This chain's CDR3 is CASSLEEFVLSTEAFF. The CDR3 DNA is TGTGCCAGCAGCTTGGAAGAGTTCGTACTATCCACTGAAGCTTTCTTT.